The clone carrying this T cell receptor (beta chain) was seen only once. J was trimmed by 4 bases and V by 6 bases; bases with no gene match: 11. Germline V gene lookup returns CDR1 MNHEY and CDR2 SMNVEV (reference sequence). The CDR3 totals 15 residues. The data are from a study of technical replicates of blood from several donors. The data were produced by immunoSEQ multiplex PCR, yet TCRdb's version contains in-frame clones alone and is incomplete. The sample consists of 75,000 to 100,000 clones, 90% to 95% of them appearing once. Material: T cells isolated from PBMCs. The chain is built from TRBV27 and TRBJ2-7; 8 bases align to TRBD2. This receptor was taken from a human donor in good health. CDR3 nucleotides: TGTGCCAGCAGGGAGATAAGCGGGAGCAGGTACGAGCAGTACTTC. Its protein product is CASREISGSRYEQYF.